This record looks at one T cell receptor (beta chain) sequence and its context. Its antigen is unidentified. This entry comes from a study of blood T cells in healthy people across ages. Whole-study findings and limits: In these data, TCR beta diversity tracked strongly with naive T cell percentage.

Then a second PCR, running roughly 7 to 11 cycles, was carried out with a sample-barcoded 5' primer and a J-beta primer mix. Using its own MiXCR run on the 5' RACE reads, TCRdb lists one record per CDR3 protein. The sample comprises over a million distinct CDR3 sequences, roughly 60% of which are singletons, and about 6.3% rests with the top ten. This CDR3 region has 17 residues. Germline loops: CDR1 DFQATT, CDR2 SNEGSKA (reference sequence). Trimming removed 6 bases at V and 1 base at J, with 24 bases between. The rearrangement links TRBV20-1 to TRBJ1-2; TRBD1 might be the D (5 bases). This receptor was identified in a man between 18 and 35 years old in good health. Input material: blood. The CDR3 coding sequence is TGCAGTGCCCAGATCCCACGAAGACAGACAAATAACTATGGCTACACCTTC. Its translation is CSAQIPRRQTNNYGYTF.